This is a list of T cell receptor beta chains from one sample in a study of blood T cell repertoires in COVID-19. This table comes from immunoSEQ multiplex PCR, and its TCRdb copy is limited to in-frame clones, with some not included. Of 150,000 to 180,000 clones detected, around 85% appear once; the ten largest clones hold under 0.8%. The sample consisted of peripheral blood. The source is a man between 60 and 70 years old with COVID-19, enrolled during active disease. Each CDR3 is given with its conserved first and last residue. The order of the fields is J gene, V gene, D gene, clone size, CDR3 protein, CDR3 DNA. D genes are given only for firm matches. The size of a clone is reported for some rows only, either as once, few or many, or as a class for expanded clones.

J gene: TRBJ2-1; V gene: TRBV10-3; D gene: NA; clone size: few; CDR3 protein: CAIMRGGSYNEQFF; CDR3 DNA: TGTGCCATCATGAGGGGGGGCTCCTACAATGAGCAGTTCTTC
J gene: TRBJ2-2; V gene: TRBV3-1/TRBV3-2; D gene: TRBD2; clone size: once; CDR3 protein: CASRFGGANTGELFF; CDR3 DNA: TGTGCCAGCAGATTCGGGGGGGCGAACACCGGGGAGCTGTTTTTT
J gene: TRBJ1-4; V gene: TRBV7-2; D gene: NA; clone size: NA; CDR3 protein: CASSSKAGSNEKLFF; CDR3 DNA: TGTGCCAGCAGCTCCAAGGCGGGGTCTAATGAAAAACTGTTTTTT
J gene: TRBJ1-4; V gene: TRBV19; D gene: TRBD1; clone size: few; CDR3 protein: CASSQQGASEKLFF; CDR3 DNA: TGTGCCAGTAGTCAACAGGGGGCGAGCGAAAAACTGTTTTTT
J gene: TRBJ1-4; V gene: TRBV29-1; D gene: NA; clone size: NA; CDR3 protein: CSVGDTLNHEKLFF; CDR3 DNA: TGCAGCGTTGGGGACACCCTCAATCATGAAAAACTGTTTTTT
J gene: TRBJ1-3; V gene: TRBV19; D gene: NA; clone size: NA; CDR3 protein: CASRTPPSTPGNTIYF; CDR3 DNA: TGTGCCAGTAGGACTCCCCCCTCCACGCCTGGAAACACCATATATTTT
J gene: TRBJ2-7; V gene: TRBV3-1/TRBV3-2; D gene: TRBD2; clone size: NA; CDR3 protein: CASSHRGTSGSNYEQYF; CDR3 DNA: TGTGCCAGCAGCCACCGGGGGACTAGCGGGAGTAACTACGAGCAGTACTTC
J gene: TRBJ2-7; V gene: TRBV7-9; D gene: NA; clone size: NA; CDR3 protein: CASSSLDPRGSYEQYF; CDR3 DNA: TGTGCCAGCAGCTCCCTGGACCCCAGGGGATCCTACGAGCAGTACTTC
J gene: TRBJ1-4; V gene: TRBV6-5; D gene: NA; clone size: few; CDR3 protein: CASSSAGAGNEKLFF; CDR3 DNA: TGTGCCAGCAGTTCCGCAGGGGCGGGTAATGAAAAACTGTTTTTT
J gene: TRBJ1-6; V gene: TRBV27; D gene: NA; clone size: NA; CDR3 protein: CASSLTGYHNSPLHF; CDR3 DNA: TGTGCCAGCAGTTTAACAGGGTACCATAATTCACCCCTCCACTTT
J gene: TRBJ2-5; V gene: TRBV7-2; D gene: TRBD1; clone size: NA; CDR3 protein: CASSLLSRQGETQYF; CDR3 DNA: TGTGCCAGCAGCTTATTGTCTCGACAGGGGGAGACCCAGTACTTC
J gene: TRBJ2-1; V gene: TRBV7-8; D gene: NA; clone size: once; CDR3 protein: CASSLGGVSAYNEQFF; CDR3 DNA: TGTGCCAGCAGCTTGGGGGGAGTCTCCGCCTACAATGAGCAGTTCTTC
J gene: TRBJ2-4; V gene: TRBV6-5; D gene: TRBD1; clone size: NA; CDR3 protein: CASLRTGAKNIQYF; CDR3 DNA: TGTGCCAGCTTACGGACAGGGGCCAAAAACATTCAGTACTTC
J gene: TRBJ2-3; V gene: TRBV10-3; D gene: NA; clone size: NA; CDR3 protein: CAISASPGATDTQYF; CDR3 DNA: TGTGCCATCAGTGCAAGCCCCGGAGCCACAGATACGCAGTATTTT
J gene: TRBJ1-3; V gene: TRBV12-3/TRBV12-4; D gene: NA; clone size: NA; CDR3 protein: CASRGSPGNTIYF; CDR3 DNA: TGTGCCAGCAGAGGGAGTCCTGGAAACACCATATATTTT
J gene: TRBJ1-6; V gene: TRBV3-1/TRBV3-2; D gene: NA; clone size: NA; CDR3 protein: CASSITATNSPLHF; CDR3 DNA: TGTGCCAGCAGTATCACAGCTACCAATTCACCCCTCCACTTT
J gene: TRBJ2-7; V gene: TRBV30; D gene: NA; clone size: NA; CDR3 protein: CAGYHVGQRTYEQYF; CDR3 DNA: TGTGCCGGCTATCATGTAGGACAGAGAACCTACGAGCAGTACTTC
J gene: TRBJ1-2; V gene: TRBV4-3; D gene: NA; clone size: NA; CDR3 protein: CASSPGRGDSYGYTF; CDR3 DNA: TGCGCCAGCAGTCCAGGGAGGGGAGATAGCTATGGCTACACCTTC
J gene: TRBJ2-1; V gene: TRBV7-9; D gene: NA; clone size: NA; CDR3 protein: CASSLDLLDNEQFF; CDR3 DNA: TGTGCCAGCAGCTTAGACTTACTTGACAATGAGCAGTTCTTC
J gene: TRBJ2-2; V gene: TRBV3-1/TRBV3-2; D gene: TRBD2; clone size: NA; CDR3 protein: CASSQAGVSVNTGELFF; CDR3 DNA: TGTGCCAGCAGCCAGGCGGGGGTGTCCGTGAACACCGGGGAGCTGTTTTTT
J gene: TRBJ1-2; V gene: TRBV6-6; D gene: NA; clone size: once; CDR3 protein: CASSLDRTYGYTF; CDR3 DNA: TGTGCCAGCAGTTTGGACAGAACCTATGGCTACACCTTC
J gene: TRBJ1-5; V gene: TRBV12-3/TRBV12-4; D gene: NA; clone size: NA; CDR3 protein: CASTGAERPQHF; CDR3 DNA: TGTGCCAGCACTGGGGCGGAGCGGCCCCAGCATTTT